This is a list of T cell receptor beta chains from one sample in a study of blood T cell repertoires in COVID-19. The table came from immunoSEQ multiplex PCR; TCRdb's copy has only in-frame clones and leaves some out. The sample has approximately 100,000 clones, 81% seen once. Sequencing input: peripheral blood. These receptor sequences come from a human donor in a cohort sampled during active COVID-19. CDR3s leave out the opening cysteine and the closing phenylalanine or tryptophan. Clone size is given for some rows only: seen once, a few or many times, or a class if the clone is expanded.

CDR3aa	abundance	v_gene	j_gene
ATSRVRGTGENEQF	-	TRBV15	TRBJ2-1
ASSRGGMVGEQY	-	TRBV3-1/TRBV3-2	TRBJ2-7
ASSQDSNGPQY	-	TRBV6-5	TRBJ2-3
ASKEEGLSNQPQH	-	TRBV2	TRBJ1-5
SVARAGVSYNEQF	-	TRBV29-1	TRBJ2-1
ASSSGGGNSPLH	few	TRBV19	TRBJ1-6
AWSPAGRADLHEQY	-	TRBV30	TRBJ2-7
AWSFDVDYGYT	-	TRBV30	TRBJ1-2
ASSSRTGGGNTIY	-	TRBV7-9	TRBJ1-3
ASSLSPSGRIVLQETQY	-	TRBV28	TRBJ2-5
ASSVTGTGGVEQY	once	TRBV5-1	TRBJ2-7
ASSPSGDSPLH	once	TRBV18	TRBJ1-6
ASSQTGGENTIY	once	TRBV4-1	TRBJ1-3
ASRKNTGHTNTEAF	-	TRBV5-6	TRBJ1-1
ASSPGTGPHYEQY	-	TRBV9	TRBJ2-7
ASSDTIPLQRKNIQY	-	TRBV3-1/TRBV3-2	TRBJ2-4
ASSYSGTGGFGEQF	-	TRBV7-2	TRBJ2-1
ASRGTAGGALREQY	-	TRBV19	TRBJ2-7
AWSDTGNQPQH	-	TRBV30	TRBJ1-5
ASSHGQGIAF	-	TRBV5-1	TRBJ1-1
ASSLREFETQY	-	TRBV18	TRBJ2-5
ASSYRTGERNSPLH	once	TRBV6-2/TRBV6-3	TRBJ1-6
TSSQGSGGVTGELF	-	TRBV1	TRBJ2-2
AWSVAGRAGNQPQH	-	TRBV30	TRBJ1-5
ASSVGRASYEQY	-	TRBV9	TRBJ2-7
ASSRQGGRNTGELF	-	TRBV5-1	TRBJ2-2
ASSLQIYEQY	-	TRBV5-6	TRBJ2-7
ASSTTPGGSYEQY	few	TRBV7-2	TRBJ2-7
AWRDRGLTEAF	-	TRBV30	TRBJ1-1
ASSPQGASYEQY	-	TRBV5-8	TRBJ2-7
ASKRTGHNNSPLH	-	TRBV2	TRBJ1-6
ASNLDYDYEQY	-	TRBV11-3	TRBJ2-7
ASSRDNYGYT	-	TRBV7-3	TRBJ1-2
ASSRPGSTGELF	-	TRBV19	TRBJ2-2
ASSHGGRRGMYNEQF	-	TRBV4-1	TRBJ2-1
ASSLDWTGYYNEQF	-	TRBV5-6	TRBJ2-1
ASSQDLGASNTEAF	-	TRBV4-3	TRBJ1-1
ASSPPGRNQPQH	-	TRBV3-1/TRBV3-2	TRBJ1-5
ASSQEGRVRGNTEAF	once	TRBV3-1/TRBV3-2	TRBJ1-1
ASSQAGQGGETQY	few	TRBV28	TRBJ2-5
ASTPFDSLSYEQY	-	TRBV6-2/TRBV6-3	TRBJ2-7
ASEKRTGPSSSKNEQF	-	TRBV10-3	TRBJ2-1
ASSFRDRGLEQY	-	TRBV7-8	TRBJ2-7
ASRLGLYGYT	-	TRBV12-3/TRBV12-4	TRBJ1-2
ASSLAGQGVNEQY	-	TRBV5-6	TRBJ2-7
AWRPSGGGGYT	-	TRBV30	TRBJ1-2
ASSYSLTEAF	-	TRBV6-2/TRBV6-3	TRBJ1-1
ASSLGGGQETQY	few	TRBV7-8	TRBJ2-5
ASSLARVGTSETYEQY	-	TRBV7-2	TRBJ2-7
ASSLNTGVETQY	-	TRBV7-6	TRBJ2-5
ASSSGGSTNEKLF	-	TRBV28	TRBJ1-4
ASSQRSDSPYEQY	-	TRBV6-6	TRBJ2-7
ASSLGVGGNTEAF	once	TRBV5-5	TRBJ1-1
AWTTGGWRSPLH	-	TRBV30	TRBJ1-6